This TCR beta chain is from a study of blood T cell repertoires in COVID-19. The overall study: Acute and convalescent COVID-19 samples came from the United States, Italy and Spain.

Generated by immunoSEQ multiplex PCR, the TCRdb table keeps only in-frame clones and is missing some. The top ten hold 1.5% to 2% of the sample, which has about 140,000 clones, less than 85% seen once. Enrollees, about 18 to 95 years old, lived in 24 US areas. The length of the CDR3 is 16 residues. J gave up 0 bases and V 1 base, and 3 bases lay outside the gene matches. CDR1 and CDR2 from the germline V gene are MDHEN and SYDVKM. The V and J genes are TRBV28 and TRBJ1-5; TRBD1 matches 7 bases. The sequenced sample consisted of PBMCs or T cells enriched from blood (not recorded which). The receptor comes from a woman between 18 and 30 years old who had been exposed to COVID-19. The CDR3 region is CASSLYGDSSNQPQHF. The CDR3 DNA follows: TGTGCCAGCAGTTTATACGGGGACAGTAGCAATCAGCCCCAGCATTTT.